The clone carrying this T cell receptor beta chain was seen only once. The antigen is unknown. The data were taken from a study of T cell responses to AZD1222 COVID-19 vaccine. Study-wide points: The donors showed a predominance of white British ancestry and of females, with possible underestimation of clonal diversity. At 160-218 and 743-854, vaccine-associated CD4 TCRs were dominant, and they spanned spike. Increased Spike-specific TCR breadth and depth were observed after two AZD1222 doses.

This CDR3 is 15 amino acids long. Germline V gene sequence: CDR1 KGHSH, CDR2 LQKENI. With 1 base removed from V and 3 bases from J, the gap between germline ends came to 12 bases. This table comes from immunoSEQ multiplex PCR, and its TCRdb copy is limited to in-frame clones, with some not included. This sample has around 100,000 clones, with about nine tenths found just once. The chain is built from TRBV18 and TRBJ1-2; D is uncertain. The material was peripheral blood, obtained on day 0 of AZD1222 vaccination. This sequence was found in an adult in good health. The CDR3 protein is CASSPLSNPYYGYTF. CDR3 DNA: TGTGCCAGCTCACCACTTTCCAACCCGTACTATGGCTACACCTTC. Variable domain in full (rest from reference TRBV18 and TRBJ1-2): NAGVMQNPRHLVRRRGQEARLRCSPMKGHSHVYWYRQLPEEGLKFMVYLQKENIIDESGMPKERFSAEFPKEGPSILRIQQVVRGDSAAYFCASSPLSNPYYGYTFGSGTRLTVV.